The 2 T cell receptor beta chains given below trace back to one sample, sequenced in a study of T cell responses to AZD1222 COVID-19 vaccine. TCRdb's table, derived via immunoSEQ multiplex PCR, lists solely in-frame clones and lacks some. The table lists 120,000 or so clones, more than 85% of them singletons. The sequencing used peripheral blood, collected 28 days after the second AZD1222 dose. These receptors were collected from an adult who received the AZD1222 COVID-19 vaccine.

With regard to this clone: A junction boundary mismatches the germline segment, possibly from a read error. V usage is TRBV6-7 and J usage is TRBJ2-7; maybe TRBD1 (5 bases). TRBV6-7 is assigned to the ORF class and has an uncertain function. The CDR3 loop spans 11 amino acids. CDR3 DNA sequence: TGTGCCAGCAGTTACTCAGGGGCCCCTTTCTTC. It yields the protein CASSYSGAPFF.

V is TRBV6-6 and J is TRBJ2-1, with 13 bases lining up with TRBD2. The J segment lost 8 bases and the V segment lost 1 base, leaving 5 bases of the junction unmatched. The CDR3 totals 16 residues. From germline, CDR1 is MNHNY and CDR2 SVGAGI (reference sequence). CDR3 sequence: CASSYLGLAGRDEQFF. CDR3 nucleotides: TGTGCCAGCAGTTACTTGGGACTAGCGGGGAGGGATGAGCAGTTCTTC.